This T cell receptor beta chain was identified in a study of T cells in Graves' hyperthyroidism and ophthalmopathy (dated by TCRdb to about 2019). About the investigation overall: Peripheral blood was sampled at the time of initial diagnosis, prior to any treatment. The paper describes TCR Vbeta CDR3 sequencing of 130 to 150 peripheral blood samples, made up of around 41 ophthalmopathy patients, around 78 hyperthyroidism patients and roughly 17 progressor patients. The 100 discovery patients were randomly divided into training and test sets at a 7:3 ratio. After sampling, hyperthyroidism patients received methimazole starting at 30 mg daily, and ophthalmopathy patients received high-dose intravenous methylprednisolone. To identify distinguishing TCR V-J signatures, a discovery cohort of 100 patients was used, comprising 43 with Graves' ophthalmopathy and around 57 with stable Graves' hyperthyroidism. Prospective prediction of ophthalmopathy was tested in an independent validation cohort consisting of about 20 hyperthyroidism patients and approximately 16 patients who later progressed to ophthalmopathy. In more than 5 Graves' hyperthyroidism patients, the study also compared T-cell repertoires from thyroid tissue with T-cell repertoires from blood. The full study reports these points: Most expanded thyroid clonotypes (frequency above 0.001) were also found in blood, which suggests that blood repertoires may mirror thyroid immune responses. In validation, the model predicted progression to ophthalmopathy a median of roughly six months before onset, with roughly 70% sensitivity and about 72% specificity. A model built on a 13 V-J signature distinguished ophthalmopathy from stable hyperthyroidism, reaching around 87% sensitivity and under 84% specificity in cross-validation and 80%/75% in testing. No statistical method was used to fix the sample size in advance, and group allocation was not hidden from the investigators.

This clonotype was seen many times. This receptor's antigen is unknown. No base qualities exist here, and no much larger clone lies one base off it. Amplification of TCR beta CDR3 regions was carried out from RNA transcripts. The TCR CDR3 was subjected to a first round of RT-PCR using the HTBI primer set and the Qiagen OneStep RT-PCR kit. Libraries were constructed in a second round of multiplex PCR, after which size selection and purification were performed. The libraries were sequenced on an Illumina HiSeq2000 using paired-end 100 bp reads. The study's own analysis went as follows. SOAPnuke was used to process the raw data, removing reads that contained adapters or uncalled bases, had a mean Phred below 15, or lacked an exact match to the constant primer or identifier. COPE v1.2.5 was used to merge high-quality paired reads, and clonotypes were defined as unique nucleotide sequences. MiTCR v1.1 was used to align clonotypes to the IMGT TRBV, TRBD and TRBJ reference segments. Only V-J combinations with frequency above 0.0001, covering about 99% of repertoires, were analysed. The TCS score was defined as the ratio of F50 (clonal expansion) to E x V (chaos), calculated using BLOSUM62-based TCRdist between CDR3 peptides within each V-J. Welch's t-statistics and random forest reduced roughly 500 V-J features to under 15, which were used in a naive Bayes classifier (R e1071). The public sequencing data were trimmed at Q25 with fastp and processed into clonotypes with MiXCR by TCRdb, which kept only in-frame beta chains. Identical CDR3 proteins give one entry, which carries the most common genes and DNA. It is TCRdb's table, rather than the study itself, that gives the V and J calls and clone size. The sample profile shows about 52,000 distinct CDR3 sequences; over 40% of them were found once. The ten largest make up roughly 10% of the sample.

Ophthalmopathy patients had moderately to severely active disease, with a Clinical Activity Score of 3 or more, a NOSPECS grade of 4 or more, and a disease duration of less than 3 months. Exclusion was applied to patients with uncontrolled infections, other autoimmune diseases, pregnancy or lactation. Diagnoses were based on clinical symptoms, serum thyroxine and TRAb, thyroid ultrasound and orbital computed tomography. PBMCs were separated from roughly 10 ml of fresh peripheral blood using Ficoll-Paque density gradient centrifugation. Trizol reagent was used to extract total RNA, and RNA quality was then checked on an Agilent 2100 Bioanalyzer. The CDR3 holds 14 amino acids from the cysteine to the phenylalanine. Only the CDR3 portion is preserved as DNA: 42 bases, with reading frame beginning at the first base. In the germline V gene (reference sequence), CDR1 corresponds to LNHDA and CDR2 to SQIVND. A distance of 10 bases separates the germline ends of V and J, which lose 4 bases and 1 base respectively.

The rearrangement combines TRBV19 with TRBJ2-5; the D segment could be TRBD2, given 5 matching bases. This receptor was taken from a woman aged 50 to 65 with Graves' ophthalmopathy. Sequenced sample: blood. Here is the DNA: TGTGCCAGTAGTAGGTACGGGATCCAAGAGACCCAGTACTTC. It specifies CASSRYGIQETQYF.